The clone carrying this TCR beta chain occurred a few times. The antigen is not known. Each CDR3 protein gets one entry after TCRdb re-called the RT-PCR reads with MiXCR. The sample lists approximately 490,000 distinct CDR3 sequences, approximately 6.9% occurring once. This CDR3 has 15 residues. Trimming removed 6 bases from V and 0 bases from J, with 11 bases in between. Germline V gives CDR1 MNHEY, CDR2 SVGEGT. This record comes from a study of response to subunit inactivated influenza vaccine. Findings and caveats of the study: Authors suggested few new T cells are recruited by each seasonal influenza vaccination.

The TCR sequence derives from a man between 50 and 70 years old who received an inactivated influenza vaccine. Sequences were derived from PBMCs from blood, sampled about 23 months after vaccination. V gene TRBV6-2 or TRBV6-3 combines with J gene TRBJ1-4; perhaps TRBD1 as D (5 bases). The CDR3 is CASSPTDATNEKLFF. CDR3 coding DNA: TGTGCCAGCAGCCCGACAGACGCAACTAATGAAAAACTGTTTTTT.